The rows below give T cell receptor beta chains drawn from one sample of a study of shared clonotypes between healthy human individuals. Method: immunoSEQ multiplex PCR; TCRdb's copy keeps in-frame clones and lacks some. Of fewer than 800,000 clones in the sample, roughly 94% were seen once. The sequenced sample consisted of naive CD8+ T cells sorted from blood. The receptors stem from a young man in good health. The CDR3 runs from the conserved cysteine through the conserved F or W. A D gene is named only where the DNA matches it firmly. Clone size appears in some rows only: once, few, many, or a class for an expanded clone.

D: TRBD1; size: -; V: TRBV28; length: 15; J: TRBJ2-7; CDR3: CASSFVTGSTYEQYF; DNA: TGTGCCAGCAGTTTCGTGACAGGGAGCACCTACGAGCAGTACTTC
D: TRBD2; size: -; V: TRBV11-2; length: 15; J: TRBJ2-3; CDR3: CASIRLAASTDTQYF; DNA: TGTGCCAGCATCAGACTAGCGGCTAGCACAGATACGCAGTATTTT
D: -; size: -; V: TRBV9; length: 15; J: TRBJ1-2; CDR3: CASSEGTLRDYGYTF; DNA: TGTGCCAGCAGCGAGGGGACGCTAAGGGACTATGGCTACACCTTC
D: TRBD2; size: -; V: TRBV4-1; length: 16; J: TRBJ2-2; CDR3: CASSTAGGLSTGELFF; DNA: TGCGCCAGCAGTACAGCGGGGGGGCTATCCACCGGGGAGCTGTTTTTT
D: TRBD2; size: -; V: TRBV7-9; length: 15; J: TRBJ2-7; CDR3: CASSSTSAISYEQYF; DNA: TGTGCCAGCAGCTCGACTAGCGCGATCTCCTACGAGCAGTACTTC
D: TRBD1; size: once; V: TRBV10-3; length: 14; J: TRBJ2-7; CDR3: CAISESGTAYEQYF; DNA: TGTGCCATCAGTGAGTCTGGGACAGCCTACGAGCAGTACTTC
D: -; size: -; V: TRBV5-1; length: 13; J: TRBJ2-7; CDR3: CASSYGELYEQYF; DNA: TGCGCCAGCAGCTATGGGGAGCTCTACGAGCAGTACTTC
D: -; size: -; V: TRBV18; length: 12; J: TRBJ2-1; CDR3: CASSDTYNEQFF; DNA: TGTGCCAGCTCGGACACTTACAATGAGCAGTTCTTC
D: TRBD2; size: -; V: TRBV9; length: 16; J: TRBJ2-1; CDR3: CASSPSGTSGSNEQFF; DNA: TGTGCCAGCAGCCCCTCCGGGACTAGCGGGAGCAATGAGCAGTTCTTC
D: -; size: -; V: TRBV5-3; length: 12; J: TRBJ2-3; CDR3: CASSPTPPQWYF; DNA: TGTGCCAGCAGCCCCACCCCCCCACAGTGGTATTTT
D: TRBD2; size: -; V: TRBV30; length: 16; J: TRBJ2-1; CDR3: CAWSGDDHRGGDEQFF; DNA: TGTGCCTGGAGTGGTGACGACCACCGCGGGGGGGATGAGCAGTTCTTC
D: -; size: -; V: TRBV28; length: 15; J: TRBJ2-1; CDR3: CASSNSLGVVNEQFF; DNA: TGTGCCAGCAGCAATTCCTTAGGGGTGGTCAATGAGCAGTTCTTC
D: TRBD2; size: -; V: TRBV27; length: 16; J: TRBJ2-7; CDR3: CASSIIAGGPSREQYF; DNA: TGTGCCAGCAGTATAATAGCGGGAGGGCCCTCGCGAGAGCAGTACTTC
D: -; size: -; V: TRBV28; length: 15; J: TRBJ1-4; CDR3: CASSYRREGDEKLFF; DNA: TGTGCCAGCAGTTATAGGAGGGAGGGGGATGAAAAACTGTTTTTT
D: -; size: -; V: TRBV15; length: 16; J: TRBJ2-5; CDR3: CATSRVVGSVQETQYF; DNA: TGTGCCACCAGCAGAGTAGTGGGGAGCGTTCAAGAGACCCAGTACTTC
D: TRBD1; size: -; V: TRBV4-1; length: 15; J: TRBJ1-1; CDR3: CASSQGEGAHTEAFF; DNA: TGCGCCAGCAGCCAAGGGGAGGGGGCGCACACTGAAGCTTTCTTT
D: -; size: -; V: TRBV7-9; length: 15; J: TRBJ2-1; CDR3: CASHAPGWADNEQFF; DNA: TGTGCCAGCCATGCCCCGGGATGGGCGGACAATGAGCAGTTCTTC
D: -; size: -; V: TRBV27; length: 15; J: TRBJ2-7; CDR3: CASSLSSGSSYEQYF; DNA: TGTGCCAGCAGTTTATCGTCCGGGAGCTCCTACGAGCAGTACTTC
D: TRBD2; size: -; V: TRBV11-2; length: 16; J: TRBJ2-7; CDR3: CASTSWREGGRGEQYF; DNA: TGTGCCAGCACCTCCTGGCGGGAGGGAGGGAGGGGGGAGCAGTACTTC
D: -; size: -; V: TRBV4-1; length: 15; J: TRBJ2-7; CDR3: CASSVSPSRSYEQYF; DNA: TGCGCCAGCAGCGTTAGTCCCTCGCGCTCCTACGAGCAGTACTTC
D: -; size: -; V: TRBV11-2; length: 16; J: TRBJ2-1; CDR3: CASSLGAGGPYNEQFF; DNA: TGTGCCAGCAGCTTAGGGGCGGGTGGCCCCTACAATGAGCAGTTCTTC
D: -; size: -; V: TRBV2; length: 14; J: TRBJ2-3; CDR3: CAGHGRGGTDTQYF; DNA: TGTGCCGGCCACGGCAGGGGAGGGACAGATACGCAGTATTTT
D: -; size: -; V: TRBV7-2; length: 13; J: TRBJ2-7; CDR3: CASSFGRPYEQYF; DNA: TGTGCCAGCAGCTTCGGCCGTCCCTACGAGCAGTACTTC
D: TRBD1; size: -; V: TRBV5-1; length: 15; J: TRBJ2-7; CDR3: CASSQGQGSGYEQYF; DNA: TGCGCCAGCAGCCAGGGACAGGGGAGCGGCTACGAGCAGTACTTC
D: TRBD2; size: -; V: TRBV29-1; length: 15; J: TRBJ2-2; CDR3: CSVRLAGVGPGELFF; DNA: TGCAGCGTAAGACTAGCGGGAGTCGGGCCCGGGGAGCTGTTTTTT
D: -; size: few; V: TRBV14; length: 13; J: TRBJ1-5; CDR3: CASSQGPNQPQHF; DNA: TGTGCCAGCAGCCAGGGTCCCAATCAGCCCCAGCATTTT
D: TRBD2; size: -; V: TRBV7-8; length: 19; J: TRBJ2-2; CDR3: CASSYGNSGVGPYTGELFF; DNA: TGTGCCAGCAGCTACGGCAATAGCGGGGTTGGGCCCTACACCGGGGAGCTGTTTTTT
D: TRBD2; size: -; V: TRBV29-1; length: 19; J: TRBJ2-7; CDR3: CSVSTPGLAGGIGGYEQYF; DNA: TGCAGCGTTAGTACACCGGGACTAGCGGGAGGGATAGGAGGTTACGAGCAGTACTTC
D: TRBD1; size: -; V: TRBV27; length: 14; J: TRBJ2-7; CDR3: CASKMQGAFYEQYF; DNA: TGTGCCAGCAAGATGCAGGGGGCCTTCTACGAGCAGTACTTC
D: TRBD1; size: -; V: TRBV28; length: 18; J: TRBJ2-5; CDR3: CASSFLTGAVRYQETQYF; DNA: TGTGCCAGCAGTTTCCTGACAGGGGCGGTAAGGTACCAAGAGACCCAGTACTTC
D: -; size: -; V: TRBV27; length: 14; J: TRBJ2-5; CDR3: CASSPNRMLETQYF; DNA: TGTGCCAGCAGTCCAAATCGGATGCTGGAGACCCAGTACTTC
D: TRBD1; size: -; V: TRBV28; length: 15; J: TRBJ2-7; CDR3: CASRMDRGGYYEQYF; DNA: TGTGCCAGCAGGATGGACAGGGGGGGTTATTACGAGCAGTACTTC